This T cell receptor (beta chain) was retrieved from a study of cytomegalovirus exposure and HLA in healthy donors. Study information: Early released data comprised approximately 85 million unique TCRs from HLA-typed donors. Whole-study results and caveats: Presence/absence comparisons presumed near-even sequencing depth among donors. TCR beta chains associated with HLA were, in a later analysis, more clonally expanded than equally common others. Analyzed later, most CMV-associated TCR beta chains appeared HLA-restricted.

There are 15 residues in the CDR3. J gave up 0 bases and V 4 bases, and 3 bases lay outside the gene matches. Per germline, CDR1 MNHNS and CDR2 SASEGT. The PCR had 60 Vbeta and 13 Jbeta primers. TCRdb keeps only in-frame clones here, not all; method: immunoSEQ multiplex PCR. The sample yields some 180,000 clones, roughly 80% seen once. As concerns this clone: What it recognizes is unknown.

The genes are TRBV6-1 and TRBJ1-2; 9 bases agree with TRBD1. The TCR was taken from a woman younger than 35 in good health and CMV-seronegative. The sample was PBMCs. The CDR3 region has the DNA TGTGCCAGCAGTGCCCGGGACAGGGCTAACTATGGCTACACCTTC. It yields the protein CASSARDRANYGYTF.